These 5 T cell receptor beta chains were all obtained from the same sample, sequenced in a study of cytomegalovirus exposure and HLA in healthy donors. The PCR had 60 Vbeta and 13 Jbeta primers. Clones were sequenced by immunoSEQ multiplex PCR, and TCRdb holds only the in-frame ones, with some missing. Of over 85,000 clones listed, 70% to 80% are singletons. Source material: PBMCs. The receptors were sampled from a man between 35 and 55 years old in good health and CMV-seronegative.

The chain employs TRBV28 and TRBJ1-1, with D possibly being TRBD1 (6 bases). Between the trimmed V and J ends, which lost 3 bases and 0 bases, there was a span of 20 bases. CDR3 length: 18 residues. Germline values: CDR1 MDHEN, CDR2 SYDVKM. CDR3 residues: CASSLFLHRDIMNTEAFF. CDR3 in DNA: TGTGCCAGCAGTTTGTTTCTTCACAGGGATATCATGAACACTGAAGCTTTCTTT.

CDR3 sequence: CAWSEASYGYTF. The CDR3 region has the DNA TGTGCCTGGAGCGAGGCCTCCTATGGCTACACCTTC. The chain couples TRBV30 to TRBJ1-2; D call uncertain. The CDR3 length is 12 residues. The ends were cut back, 3 bases at V and 4 bases at J, with 9 bases in the middle. The germline V gene encodes CDR1 GTSNPN and CDR2 SVGIG (reference sequence).

The chain links TRBV11-2 to TRBJ1-2; D is perhaps TRBD1 (5 bases). The germline gives CDR1 SGHAT, CDR2 FQNNGV. V gave up 5 bases and J gave up 1 base, with 8 bases separating them. The CDR3 has 13 amino acids. CDR3 sequence: CASSIDSNYGYTF. The CDR3 DNA reads TGTGCCAGCAGCATCGACAGTAACTATGGCTACACCTTC.

V usage is TRBV10-2 and J usage is TRBJ2-1; 10 bases are shared with TRBD2. CDR1 is WSHSY, CDR2 SAAADI, per germline. CDR3 length: 12 residues. V was pared by 3 bases and J by 13 bases, with 3 bases of the junction left unmatched. The CDR3 nucleotides are TGCGCCAGCAGTGATACTAGCGGGATTCAGTTCTTC. Protein: CASSDTSGIQFF.

The chain links TRBV6-4 to TRBJ2-2; 8 nucleotides line up with TRBD1. This CDR3 spans 16 amino acids. Germline V gives CDR1 MRHNA, CDR2 SNTAGT. Germline trimming cut 4 bases from V and 4 bases from J; bases unmatched to any gene: 8. The CDR3 reads CASSAQGTGITGELFF. For the CDR3, the DNA is TGTGCCAGCAGTGCTCAGGGGACAGGCATCACCGGGGAGCTGTTTTTT.